This TCR beta chain comes out of a study of blood T cell repertoires in COVID-19 (dated by TCRdb to about 2020). For the study in its entirety: Collaborator samples came from the United States, Italy and Spain and covered acute and convalescent phases of COVID-19. The repertoires were released in a freely available public database intended as a resource for research on the immune response to SARS-CoV-2. Where available, HLA class I and class II types were obtained from metadata supplied by the sample provider rather than from assay-based typing. The dataset comprised deeply sampled blood TCRbeta repertoires from subjects exposed to, actively infected with, or recovered from COVID-19. Samples were obtained from the ongoing ImmuneRACE study (first 160 participants) and from 1,254 subjects provided by 6 global collaborators. The material from the prospective study consisted of cDNA or gDNA derived from T cells, B-cell-depleted T cells, or PBMCs. Sample metadata almost always included a de-identified subject ID, COVID-19 status, age in years and sex. General conclusions and limits of the study: The amount of clinical and demographic metadata varied by source and participant and was provided uncurated.

The germline V gene supplies CDR1 SGHTS and CDR2 YDEGEE. The CDR3 sequence holds 14 residues, the cysteine and phenylalanine included. The CDR3 DNA has 42 bases and is translated from base 1. Cut back by 4 bases and 3 bases, the V and J ends lie 13 bases apart. The collaborating institutions used their own protocols to collect whole blood in K2EDTA tubes. Collaborator samples were shipped for TCRbeta analysis as frozen whole blood, isolated PBMCs, or DNA extracted from either sample type. Comment on this clone: Its target antigen remains unknown. No quality values exist for individual bases; no much larger clone is one base distant.

TCRbeta CDR3 regions were amplified from genomic DNA by means of the immunoSEQ Assay, a bias-controlled multiplex PCR. As for the original processing: The number of nucleated cells in each sample was estimated by amplification of reference gene primers within the assay. To quantify the absolute abundance of each unique TCRbeta CDR3 rearrangement, sequence reads were collapsed and filtered. For each sample, productive Simpson clonality was calculated by taking the square root of Simpson's diversity index across productive rearrangements. TCRdb took this table from immuneACCESS and kept in-frame rearrangements with V and J called. Such tables lack part of the clones; where checked against another copy, unresolved V genes explain under half of the gap, and the rest is unexplained. That table supplies the V and J calls and clone size; D and trimming were determined from the DNA. Recorded for this sample are about 250,000 clones; about four fifths of them occurred a single time. 4.4% of the sample belongs to the ten largest clones.

This TCR was sampled from a man between 45 and 60 years old with active or convalescent COVID-19. Here the chain combines TRBV5-8 and TRBJ1-2; a tentative D match to TRBD1 spans 6 bases. Sequenced input: peripheral blood. CDR3 loop: CASSRGGAHYGYTF. The DNA reads TGTGCCAGCAGCCGAGGGGGTGCGCACTATGGCTACACCTTC.